Presented here are 31 T cell receptor beta chains from one specimen sequenced in a study of blood T cell repertoires in COVID-19. Assay used: immunoSEQ multiplex PCR; TCRdb lists only in-frame clones, some missing. The table includes tens of thousands of clones, around four fifths detected once. Sequenced: peripheral blood. These receptors were collected from a woman aged 45-60 years with active or convalescent COVID-19.

The V and J genes are TRBV6-1 and TRBJ1-5; no definite D call. Germline CDR1 and CDR2: MNHNS and SASEGT. The CDR3 has 14 amino acids. Trimming shortened V by 3 bases and J by 4 bases, and 10 bases separated the two germline ends. Here the CDR3 DNA reads TGTGCCAGCAGTGATGCGGGAATTAATCAGCCCCAGCATTTT. This gives the protein CASSDAGINQPQHF.

The chain recombines TRBV2 with TRBJ2-7, with 7 positions matching TRBD2. From germline, CDR1 is SNHLY and CDR2 FYNNEI. CDR3 size: 13 residues. The trim removed 4 bases at V and 6 bases at J, leaving 6 bases unmatched. For the CDR3, the DNA is TGTGCCAGCAGTGGCGGGAGAGGCGGCGAGCAGTACTTC. Amino acids: CASSGGRGGEQYF.

V gene TRBV2 combines with J gene TRBJ2-1, with 8 bases lining up with TRBD1. CDR3 size: 15 residues. Trimming cost V 10 bases and J 6 bases; bases outside gene matches: 14. The germline CDR1 and CDR2 sequences are SNHLY and FYNNEI. CDR3 loop: CAMNSGTGVFNEQFF. CDR3 coding DNA: TGTGCCATGAATTCCGGGACAGGTGTTTTCAATGAGCAGTTCTTC.

The V call is TRBV30, the J call TRBJ2-5; D not certain. In germline, CDR1 is GTSNPN, CDR2 SVGIG (reference sequence). CDR3 length: 11 residues. V lost 5 bases and J lost 1, with 5 bases in between. The CDR3 nucleotides are TGTGCCTGGGCAGGCCAAGAGACCCAGTACTTC. This translates into CAWAGQETQYF. The whole variable domain, filled in from reference TRBV30 and TRBJ2-5, reads SQTIHQWPATLVQPVGSPLSLECTVEGTSNPNLYWYRQAAGRGLQLLFYSVGIGQISSEVPQNLSASRPQDRQFILSSKKLLLSDSGFYLCAWAGQETQYFGPGTRLLVL.

Relative to its sample, this clone is medium-sized. The chain is built from TRBV28 and TRBJ2-7; 8 bases are a match to TRBD2. The CDR3 is 16 amino acids. The V and J ends lost 8 bases and 2 bases, in that order; junction bases with no gene match: 14. From germline, CDR1 is MDHEN and CDR2 SYDVKM. The CDR3 DNA is TGTGCCAGCGCTTCCCCGGGGGTAGCGGGGACCTACGAGCAGTACTTC. Translated: CASASPGVAGTYEQYF.

The V and J genes are TRBV2 and TRBJ2-7; D is perhaps TRBD2 (5 bases). V was shortened by 2 bases and J by 3 bases, with 17 bases between the two germline ends. This CDR3 has 16 residues. In germline, CDR1 is SNHLY, CDR2 FYNNEI. CDR3 bases: TGTGCCAGCAGTGAAACCCGGACCCGGAGGTTCTACGAGCAGTACTTC. Amino acid sequence: CASSETRTRRFYEQYF.

This sequence joins TRBV14 and TRBJ2-1, with a possible D match to TRBD2 (5 bases). V was clipped by 0 bases and J by 8 bases, with 8 bases between them. The CDR3 contains 13 residues. The germline gives CDR1 SGHDN, CDR2 FVKESK. DNA of the CDR3: TGTGCCAGCAGCCAAGAGAGGCGGGATGAGCAGTTCTTC. Its translation: CASSQERRDEQFF.

The gene calls are TRBV19 and TRBJ2-1; tentatively, D is TRBD2 (6 bases). V dropped 7 bases and J dropped 0 bases, with 16 bases sitting between them. CDR3 length: 16 residues. Germline CDR1 and CDR2: LNHDA and SQIVND (reference sequence). In nucleotides, the CDR3 is TGTGCCAGTAAGCTGGGCGGGGTAAGCTCCTACAATGAGCAGTTCTTC. Translation gives CASKLGGVSSYNEQFF.

The V gene is TRBV19, the J gene TRBJ2-1; 9 nucleotides match TRBD2. Per germline, CDR1 LNHDA and CDR2 SQIVND (reference sequence). J was trimmed by 8 bases and V by 3 bases; bases with no gene match: 20. The CDR3 covers 19 residues. The CDR3 here is CASSILTGWRLAGRHEQFF. CDR3 DNA: TGTGCCAGTAGTATCTTGACAGGTTGGAGGCTAGCGGGAAGACATGAGCAGTTCTTC.

A single count supports this clone. V is TRBV15 and J is TRBJ1-3; D unclear. V was cut by 1 base and J by 4 bases, with 11 bases left in between. CDR1 and CDR2 from the germline V gene are LNHNV and YYDKDF (reference sequence). The CDR3 is 15 amino acids. CDR3 residues: CATSRGVTWGNTIYF. In nucleotides, the CDR3 is TGTGCCACCAGCAGAGGAGTCACTTGGGGAAACACCATATATTTT.

The chain combines TRBV5-6 with TRBJ2-3, with TRBD2 as a possible D gene (5 bases). This CDR3 has 16 amino acids. Germline CDR1 and CDR2: SGHDT and YYEEEE. The germline V and J ends were trimmed by 0 bases and 4 bases, with 15 bases remaining between them. CDR3 nucleotide sequence: TGTGCCAGCAGCTTGGTTAGACGGGATCTCCCAGATACGCAGTATTTT. It specifies CASSLVRRDLPDTQYF.

The chain is built from TRBV7-9 and TRBJ2-1; no firm D call. Germline V gene data show CDR1 as SEHNR and CDR2 as FQNEAQ (reference sequence). The CDR3 consists of 15 residues. V shed 5 bases and J shed 2 bases, with 13 bases lying between them. The CDR3 reads CASSTKETTYNEQFF. The CDR3 region has the DNA TGTGCCAGCAGCACCAAGGAGACCACCTACAATGAGCAGTTCTTC.

The gene calls are TRBV6-5 and TRBJ2-7, with 7 bases aligning to TRBD1. V lost 6 bases, J lost 0 bases, and 8 bases stayed unmatched. The length of the CDR3 is 15 residues. Per germline, CDR1 MNHEY and CDR2 SVGAGI. CDR3 DNA: TGTGCCAGCAGCAGTACACAGGGGATCTCCTACGAGCAGTACTTC. Translated, it gives CASSSTQGISYEQYF.

This clone was recorded only once. Here the CDR3 DNA reads TGTGCCTGGAGTCTACATGGGCCAAACACCGGGGAGCTGTTTTTT. This encodes CAWSLHGPNTGELFF. The chain has TRBV30 and TRBJ2-2; D is unresolved. Deletions cut 2 bases from V and 2 bases from J, with 12 bases between. Germline values: CDR1 GTSNPN, CDR2 SVGIG (reference sequence). The CDR3 loop spans 15 amino acids.

This clone has more than one count but fewer than ten. The J gene is TRBJ2-7, the V gene TRBV9; D is perhaps TRBD1 (5 bases). CDR3 length equals 14 residues. Germline CDR1 reads SGDLS; CDR2 reads YYNGEE. V was clipped by 0 bases and J by 6 bases, with 13 bases between them. Here the CDR3 reads CASSVGPLGAEQYF. In DNA, the CDR3 is TGTGCCAGCAGCGTAGGCCCACTTGGGGCCGAGCAGTACTTC.

This clone was picked up one time. The genes are TRBV4-1 and TRBJ1-4; 8 bases align to TRBD1. J lost 8 bases, V lost 1 base, and 6 bases had no gene match. This CDR3 has 15 amino acids. CDR1 and CDR2 (germline): MGHRA, YSYEKL. The CDR3 bases are TGCGCCAGCAGCCAAGCTGGACAGGGCGGGGAAAAACTGTTTTTT. Protein: CASSQAGQGGEKLFF.

This clone was seen only a few times. The chain uses TRBV5-5 and TRBJ2-7; D not certain. The CDR3 sequence is 15 residues long. The germline CDR1 and CDR2 sequences are SGHKS and YYEKEE (reference sequence). Deletions cut 0 bases from V and 0 bases from J, with 10 bases between. CDR3 amino acids: CASSLDALDSYEQYF. CDR3 coding DNA: TGTGCCAGCAGCTTGGACGCCTTAGACTCCTACGAGCAGTACTTC.

The CDR3 here is CASNRRGDYEQYF. The CDR3 region has the DNA TGTGCCAGCAACAGGCGGGGCGACTACGAGCAGTACTTC. The chain couples TRBV9 to TRBJ2-7, with D perhaps TRBD2 (6 bases). CDR3 size: 13 residues. Deletions cut 6 bases from V and 3 bases from J, with 13 bases between. Germline V gives CDR1 SGDLS, CDR2 YYNGEE.

The chain combines TRBV18 with TRBJ2-3; 12 nucleotides match TRBD2. This CDR3 is built from 19 residues. Looked up from germline, CDR1 is KGHSH and CDR2 is LQKENI. Losses at the gene ends were 0 bases for V and 3 bases for J; bases not matched to a gene: 10. The CDR3, as DNA: TGTGCCAGCTCACCACCGGGGACGACTAGCGGGAGCGAGACAGATACGCAGTATTTT. The encoded protein is CASSPPGTTSGSETDTQYF.

The chain is built from TRBV28 and TRBJ2-4, with TRBD1 matching 8 bases. This CDR3 is 15 amino acids long. Unmatched junction bases numbered 5, after V lost 2 bases and J lost 5 bases. Looked up from germline, CDR1 is MDHEN and CDR2 is SYDVKM. CDR3 coding DNA: TGTGCCAGCAGTTTAAAGCCGGGACAGGAAAACATTCAGTACTTC. It specifies CASSLKPGQENIQYF.

The chain links TRBV19 to TRBJ2-1; 14 positions agree with TRBD2. The V gene's germline CDR1 is LNHDA and CDR2 SQIVND (reference sequence). The junction had 14 bases not matched to a gene; V was cut back by 5 bases and J by 8 bases. The length of the CDR3 is 18 residues. The CDR3 DNA reads TGTGCCAGTAGTTCAAAACACTTGGGACTAGCGGGAGTCGATGAGCAGTTCTTC. Protein: CASSSKHLGLAGVDEQFF.

The CDR3 region is CSVGAGEHYEQYF. CDR3 nucleotide sequence: TGCAGCGTTGGGGCAGGGGAACACTACGAGCAGTACTTC. This rearrangement joins TRBV29-1 to TRBJ2-7; possible D gene TRBD1, 6 bases. V was cut by 4 bases and J by 3 bases, with 13 bases left in between. The CDR3 extends over 13 amino acids. CDR1 is SQVTM, CDR2 ANQGSEA, per germline.

The chain has TRBV15 and TRBJ2-2, with TRBD2 as a possible D gene (5 bases). The V end was cut by 0 bases, the J end by 7 bases, with 12 bases between. Per germline, CDR1 LNHNV and CDR2 YYDKDF (reference sequence). The CDR3 has 15 amino acids. CDR3 sequence reads: CATSRDWGGSGELFF. CDR3 sequence (DNA): TGTGCCACCAGCAGAGATTGGGGTGGGAGCGGGGAGCTGTTTTTT.

This sequence joins TRBV5-4 and TRBJ1-6; D gene unclear. The germline V gene encodes CDR1 SGHNT and CDR2 YYREEE (reference sequence). The CDR3 has 15 residues. The V gene lost 1 base and the J gene lost 6 bases, with 11 bases spanning the gap. The CDR3 nucleotides read TGTGCCAGCAGCTTGACCGGGGATAGTAATTCACCCCTCCACTTT. Protein: CASSLTGDSNSPLHF.

The chain joins TRBV19 to TRBJ2-6, with a possible D match to TRBD1 (5 bases). The CDR3 loop spans 15 amino acids. The V end lost 3 bases, the J end lost 0 bases, and 6 bases lay between the germline ends. CDR1 and CDR2 (germline): LNHDA, SQIVND (reference sequence). The chain's CDR3 is CASSIQGSGANVLTF. The CDR3 DNA follows: TGTGCCAGTAGTATCCAGGGCTCTGGGGCCAACGTCCTGACTTTC.

The chain is built from TRBV5-1 and TRBJ1-6, with D uncertain. CDR1 and CDR2 from the germline V gene are SGHRS and YFSETQ. Trimming removed 2 bases at V and 0 bases at J, with 6 bases between. There are 15 residues in the CDR3. Here the CDR3 reads CASSLQSSYNSPLHF. The CDR3 bases are TGCGCCAGCAGCTTACAGAGCTCCTATAATTCACCCCTCCACTTT.

This chain joins TRBV10-1 and TRBJ2-7; TRBD2 agrees at 7 bases. Germline V gene sequence: CDR1 WNHNN, CDR2 SYGVQD (reference sequence). This CDR3 is 12 amino acids long. J lost 6 bases, V lost 4 bases, and 3 bases had no gene match. This CDR3 reads CASSVPGGEQYF. In DNA, the CDR3 is TGCGCCAGCAGTGTTCCGGGGGGCGAGCAGTACTTC.

In DNA, the CDR3 is TGTGCCAGCAGTGAAGGGGGAGGCTATGGCTACACCTTC. Translated: CASSEGGGYGYTF. The J gene is TRBJ1-2, the V gene TRBV6-1; D is unclear. CDR3 length: 13 amino acids. Germline loops: CDR1 MNHNS, CDR2 SASEGT. Trimming shortened V by 1 base and J by 4 bases, and 7 bases separated the two germline ends.

The chain carries TRBV5-5 and TRBJ2-7, with D uncertain. The CDR3 covers 11 residues. In germline, CDR1 is SGHKS, CDR2 YYEKEE (reference sequence). The V end lost 3 bases, the J end lost 7 bases, and 8 bases lay between the germline ends. The CDR3 DNA reads as TGTGCCAGCAGCTGGGCAGATGAGCAGTACTTC. It encodes CASSWADEQYF.

The chain carries TRBV19 and TRBJ1-5, with TRBD1 as a possible D gene (5 bases). This CDR3 is built from 14 residues. V lost 7 bases and J lost 4, with 14 bases in between. Germline V gene data show CDR1 as LNHDA and CDR2 as SQIVND (reference sequence). The DNA for the CDR3 is TGTGCCAGTAATCGGGGGATGGAAAATCAGCCCCAGCATTTT. Its translation: CASNRGMENQPQHF.

This chain uses TRBV27 with TRBJ2-1; D is perhaps TRBD2 (5 bases). There are 16 residues in the CDR3. Germline assignment: CDR1 MNHEY and CDR2 SMNVEV (reference sequence). V lost 0 bases and J 8 bases, leaving 17 bases between the germline ends. For the CDR3, the DNA is TGTGCCAGCAGTTTATCGTGGGGTCGGGGAGTAGATGAGCAGTTCTTC. As protein: CASSLSWGRGVDEQFF.